These 16 T cell receptor beta chains were all obtained from the same sample, sequenced in a study of human T cells and chemical hapten exposure. One entry per CDR3 protein, called by TCRdb with MiXCR from the RACE reads. Among roughly 140,000 distinct CDR3 sequences listed, roughly 10% were seen once. The time point: patch test 2, 6 weeks after DPC sensitization. The treatment was: therapeutic diphenylcyclopropenone sensitization with weekly scalp DPC. The material was whole blood, obtained in connection with sensitization to the hapten diphenylcyclopropenone (DPC). These receptors were taken from a woman aged 45-59 years with alopecia areata. Some clones in this sample may be carry-over from other donors' samples.

The table lists this clonotype with many counts. The J gene is TRBJ2-5, the V gene TRBV6-2 or TRBV6-3, with 13 bases fitting TRBD2. Germline CDR1 MNHEY, CDR2 SVGEGT. V shed 5 bases and J 6 bases; nucleotides not matched to a gene: 9. The CDR3 spans 16 residues. The CDR3 DNA sequence: TGTGCCAGCAGTCGCCCTACTAGCGGGAGGGAGAAGACCCAGTACTTC. Amino acid sequence: CASSRPTSGREKTQYF.

Many counts were recorded for this clonotype. V and J are TRBV3-1 and TRBJ2-3; D not certain. Trimming removed 0 bases at V and 4 bases at J, with 5 bases between. Germline V lookup: CDR1 LGHDT, CDR2 YNNKEL (reference sequence). This CDR3 region has 13 residues. This CDR3 is CASSQDKSDTQYF. CDR3 nucleotide sequence: TGTGCCAGCAGCCAAGACAAGTCAGATACGCAGTATTTT.

This clonotype appeared a single time. One end of the junction fails to match germline, which may point to a read error. The chain couples TRBV19 to TRBJ1-2; a possible D gene is TRBD1 (6 bases). CDR1 is LNHDA and CDR2 is SQIVND in the germline V gene (reference sequence). The CDR3 is made up of 17 amino acids. The CDR3 spells CASSPAIDRRINYGFTF. The CDR3 DNA reads as TGTGCCAGTAGCCCGGCTATTGACAGGCGGATTAACTATGGCTTCACCTTC.

A few counts support this clonotype. V gene TRBV5-4 combines with J gene TRBJ2-3; 15 bases line up with TRBD2. The germline V gene encodes CDR1 SGHNT and CDR2 YYREEE (reference sequence). Losses at the gene ends were 4 bases for V and 1 base for J; bases not matched to a gene: 13. The CDR3 spans 20 residues. CDR3 amino acids: CASSPAGLAGGPIGTDTQYF. The CDR3 region has the DNA TGTGCCAGCAGCCCAGCTGGACTAGCGGGAGGGCCGATCGGCACAGATACGCAGTATTTT.

Here the CDR3 reads CSALRGLAPTDTQYF. In DNA, the CDR3 is TGCAGTGCCTTAAGGGGACTAGCGCCCACAGATACGCAGTATTTT. The chain couples TRBV20-1 to TRBJ2-3; 10 bases align to TRBD2. Germline CDR1 is DFQATT and CDR2 is SNEGSKA (reference sequence). The CDR3 is made up of 15 amino acids. V lost 6 bases to trimming and J lost 2 bases; unmatched junction nucleotides: 8.

This clonotype showed up just a few times. The rearrangement joins TRBV4-2 to TRBJ1-6; weak D call: TRBD1 (6 bases). Trimming pared 4 bases from V and 7 bases from J, leaving 17 bases between. Germline V gene data show CDR1 as LGHNA and CDR2 as YNFKEQ. This CDR3 spans 16 amino acids. This chain's CDR3 is CASSPHRAGDNSPLHF. The CDR3 coding sequence is TGTGCCAGCAGCCCCCACAGGGCAGGGGACAATTCACCCCTCCACTTT.

This clonotype was observed many times. This sequence joins TRBV12-3 or TRBV12-4 and TRBJ1-4; 8 nucleotides line up with TRBD1. The CDR3 consists of 19 residues. V was clipped by 4 bases and J by 0 bases; unmatched bases: 13. The CDR3 sequence: CASSSLRTKQGATNEKLFF. The CDR3 DNA is TGTGCCAGCAGTTCCCTCCGGACCAAACAGGGGGCAACTAATGAAAAACTGTTTTTT.

The V call is TRBV18, the J call TRBJ2-1; the D call may be TRBD1 or TRBD2 (5 bases each). The germline V gene has CDR1 KGHSH and CDR2 LQKENI. The CDR3 loop spans 17 amino acids. Trimming removed 3 bases from V and 0 bases from J, with 15 bases in between. CDR3 DNA: TGTGCCAGCTCACCTCTTCCGGGGACGAACTCCTACAATGAGCAGTTCTTC. Encoded protein: CASSPLPGTNSYNEQFF.

This clonotype was seen a handful of times. This chain links TRBV11-2 with TRBJ2-5, with TRBD1 as a possible D gene (6 bases). Germline V gene data show CDR1 as SGHAT and CDR2 as FQNNGV. The V gene lost 3 bases and the J gene lost 6 bases, with 11 bases spanning the gap. There are 13 residues in the CDR3. This CDR3 reads CASSLKTGQTQYF. The CDR3 DNA reads as TGTGCCAGCAGCTTGAAGACAGGTCAGACCCAGTACTTC.

CDR3 sequence reads: CSVAGPMREKLFF. The CDR3 DNA is TGCAGCGTTGCCGGGCCCATGAGGGAAAAACTGTTTTTT. The chain recombines TRBV29-1 with TRBJ1-4; D is unresolved. The CDR3 extends over 13 amino acids. Germline loops: CDR1 SQVTM, CDR2 ANQGSEA. The ends were cut back, 4 bases at V and 8 bases at J, with 14 bases in the middle. Complete variable domain (other parts from reference TRBV29-1 and TRBJ1-4): SAVISQKPSRDICQRGTSLTIQCQVDSQVTMMFWYRQQPGQSLTLIATANQGSEATYESGFVIDKFPISRPNLTFSTLTVSNMSPEDSSIYLCSVAGPMREKLFFGSGTQLSVL.

The chain has TRBV7-2 and TRBJ1-3; D is undetermined. Germline-derived CDR1 and CDR2 are SGHTA and FQGNSA. The length of the CDR3 is 15 residues. V was cut by 1 base and J by 0 bases, with 7 bases left in between. The CDR3 nucleotides are TGTGCCAGCAGCTTAGGGTTGGGCTCTGGAAACACCATATATTTT. The encoded protein is CASSLGLGSGNTIYF.

The rearrangement joins TRBV27 to TRBJ1-3; D perhaps matches TRBD1 (5 bases). The CDR3 contains 16 residues. Trimming shortened V by 5 bases and J by 2 bases, and 16 bases separated the two germline ends. The germline CDR1 and CDR2 sequences are MNHEY and SMNVEV (reference sequence). CDR3 residues: CASSLQGAGTGNTIYF. The CDR3 DNA follows: TGTGCCAGCAGTCTCCAGGGAGCAGGGACTGGAAACACCATATATTTT.

This clonotype is judged medium-sized (0.01 to 0.1%). The rearrangement links TRBV4-3 to TRBJ2-7, with D tentatively TRBD2 (5 bases). Germline lookup yields CDR1 LGHNA and CDR2 YSLEER. The CDR3 consists of 16 residues. V gave up 0 bases and J gave up 2 bases, with 14 bases separating them. CDR3 DNA sequence: TGCGCCAGCAGCCAAGAGTTAGAGGGAGCCCCCTACGAGCAGTACTTC. This gives the protein CASSQELEGAPYEQYF.

This clonotype was detected only a few times. The chain recombines TRBV29-1 with TRBJ1-1, with 7 bases matching TRBD1. Germline V gene lookup returns CDR1 SQVTM and CDR2 ANQGSEA. This CDR3 has 12 amino acids. V shed 8 bases, J shed 5 bases, and the junction held 8 bases outside the gene matches. CDR3 loop: CSLNRGRTEAFF. The CDR3 nucleotides read TGCAGCCTGAACAGGGGTCGGACTGAAGCTTTCTTT.

The rearrangement joins TRBV9 to TRBJ2-5; 12 bases line up with TRBD2. The V segment lost 0 bases and the J segment 4 bases; nucleotides outside the gene matches: 7. Germline assignment: CDR1 SGDLS and CDR2 YYNGEE. The CDR3 extends over 17 amino acids. The CDR3: CASSVGVGGLAGETQYF. The CDR3 nucleotides read TGTGCCAGCAGCGTAGGTGTGGGGGGACTAGCGGGAGAGACCCAGTACTTC.

The chain combines TRBV29-1 with TRBJ1-1; TRBD1 might be the D (5 bases). The germline V gene encodes CDR1 SQVTM and CDR2 ANQGSEA. The CDR3 has 11 residues. V lost 7 bases and J lost 2, with 8 bases in between. CDR3 nucleotide sequence: TGCAGCGCTGGACACAACACTGAAGCTTTCTTT. Its protein is CSAGHNTEAFF.